These 13 T cell receptor beta chains share one sample of origin, sequenced in a study of T-cell memory formation after mild COVID-19. TCRdb reprocessed the 5' RACE reads via MiXCR and lists one record per CDR3 protein. Of roughly 380,000 distinct CDR3 sequences listed, 25% to 30% were seen once; the top ten hold roughly 13%. The sequenced material came from PBMCs or a T cell subset sorted from them (not recorded which). These receptors were obtained from an adult woman who had mild COVID-19 (a few samples of this study predate the infection). Cell type and time point are not known.

This clonotype was counted a few times. The chain recombines TRBV19 with TRBJ2-3; TRBD1 agrees at 7 bases. Losses at the gene ends were 1 base for V and 3 bases for J; bases not matched to a gene: 10. CDR1 is LNHDA, CDR2 SQIVND, per germline (reference sequence). CDR3 length: 17 residues. CDR3 coding DNA: TGTGCCAGTAGTATAGGCTTTCGGACAGGTCTGACAGATACGCAGTATTTT. Protein: CASSIGFRTGLTDTQYF.

J is TRBJ2-1 and V is TRBV18, with 9 bases matching TRBD1. V lost 0 bases, J lost 7 bases, and 7 bases stayed unmatched. The CDR3 is made up of 16 amino acids. Germline V gives CDR1 KGHSH, CDR2 LQKENI. In DNA, the CDR3 is TGTGCCAGCTCACCACCCCGGGACAGGGTCGATAATGAGCAGTTCTTC. Its protein product is CASSPPRDRVDNEQFF.

V and J are TRBV15 and TRBJ1-5; D uncertain. The V gene's germline CDR1 is LNHNV and CDR2 YYDKDF (reference sequence). The CDR3 runs 14 residues. V gave up 4 bases and J gave up 2 bases, with 9 bases separating them. The CDR3 here is CATSMRFGNQPQHF. In nucleotides, the CDR3 is TGTGCCACCAGCATGCGATTTGGCAATCAGCCCCAGCATTTT.

This sequence joins TRBV12-3 or TRBV12-4 and TRBJ1-4, with a weak D call TRBD1 (6 bases). V gave up 3 bases and J gave up 3 bases, with 14 bases separating them. CDR3 length: 16 amino acids. The CDR3 DNA reads as TGTGCCAGCAGTTTCCGACCTTGGACAGCTAATGAAAAACTGTTTTTT. Protein product: CASSFRPWTANEKLFF.

The chain uses TRBV5-1 and TRBJ1-2, with D tentatively TRBD1 (5 bases). V lost 0 bases and J 4 bases, leaving 10 bases between the germline ends. Germline CDR1 is SGHRS and CDR2 is YFSETQ. The CDR3 covers 14 residues. CDR3 loop: CASSLDQGGYGYTF. CDR3 in DNA: TGCGCCAGCAGCTTGGATCAGGGAGGCTATGGCTACACCTTC.

This clonotype was detected a few times. The V gene is TRBV6-2 or TRBV6-3, the J gene TRBJ2-1; 7 nucleotides align to TRBD2. This CDR3 has 16 amino acids. The trim removed 8 bases at V and 0 bases at J, leaving 10 bases unmatched. Germline V gene data show CDR1 as MNHEY and CDR2 as SVGEGT. As DNA, the CDR3 is TGTGCCAGCGCGGCCCACTCTAGCGGCTCCTACAATGAGCAGTTCTTC. Translated, it gives CASAAHSSGSYNEQFF.

The rearrangement links TRBV27 to TRBJ2-7; D is ambiguous. V was shortened by 0 bases and J by 5 bases, with 8 bases between the two germline ends. Germline V gene data show CDR1 as MNHEY and CDR2 as SMNVEV (reference sequence). The CDR3 sequence is 13 residues long. This chain's CDR3 is CASSLSGFDEQYF. The DNA for the CDR3 is TGTGCCAGCAGTTTATCGGGTTTCGACGAGCAGTACTTC.

V is TRBV3-1 and J is TRBJ1-2, with D uncertain. V was shortened by 10 bases and J by 8 bases, with 14 bases between the two germline ends. The length of the CDR3 is 11 residues. Germline V lookup: CDR1 LGHDT, CDR2 YNNKEL (reference sequence). The chain's CDR3 is CATLHSGGYTF. The CDR3 DNA follows: TGTGCCACCCTACACTCGGGGGGCTACACCTTC.

The rearrangement joins TRBV2 to TRBJ2-7; D might be TRBD1 (6 bases). CDR1 SNHLY and CDR2 FYNNEI come from the germline V gene. The germline V and J ends were trimmed by 8 bases and 4 bases, with 15 bases remaining between them. The CDR3 is made up of 13 amino acids. For the CDR3, the DNA is TGTGCCAGCTCCCGGACAGCCAAGTACGAGCAGTACTTC. Translation: CASSRTAKYEQYF.

This clonotype was recorded once. The chain combines TRBV30 with TRBJ1-5; no definite D call. In germline, CDR1 is GTSNPN, CDR2 SVGIG (reference sequence). Deletions cut 3 bases from V and 1 base from J, with 13 bases between. The CDR3 loop spans 15 amino acids. The CDR3 here is CAWSLGQWSNQPQHF. In DNA form, the CDR3 reads TGTGCCTGGAGCCTCGGGCAGTGGAGCAATCAGCCCCAGCATTTT.

This clonotype was found a few times. The V gene is TRBV6-6, the J gene TRBJ2-7; possibly TRBD1 for D (5 bases). Trimming stripped 6 bases from V and 8 bases from J, with 11 bases between. The V gene's germline CDR1 is MNHNY and CDR2 SVGAGI (reference sequence). The CDR3 has 11 residues. The CDR3 DNA sequence: TGTGCCAGCAGCTACGACAGCAAGCAGTACTTC. Translation: CASSYDSKQYF.

This clonotype was seen a few times. The gene calls are TRBV30 and TRBJ1-4; 8 nucleotides match TRBD1. Trimming cost V 2 bases and J 6 bases; bases outside gene matches: 2. The CDR3 has 13 residues. Germline V gives CDR1 GTSNPN, CDR2 SVGIG (reference sequence). CDR3 loop: CAWSPGGDEKLFF. The CDR3 DNA follows: TGTGCCTGGAGTCCAGGGGGCGATGAAAAACTGTTTTTT. Full variable domain (outside the CDR3, taken from reference TRBV30 and TRBJ1-4): SQTIHQWPATLVQPVGSPLSLECTVEGTSNPNLYWYRQAAGRGLQLLFYSVGIGQISSEVPQNLSASRPQDRQFILSSKKLLLSDSGFYLCAWSPGGDEKLFFGSGTQLSVL.

This clonotype was observed a handful of times. The chain carries TRBV5-5 and TRBJ1-5; the match to TRBD1 covers 8 bases. CDR3 length: 13 residues. Unmatched junction bases numbered 3, after V lost 4 bases and J lost 6 bases. Germline V gene sequence: CDR1 SGHKS, CDR2 YYEKEE (reference sequence). The CDR3 is CASSPDRGQPQHF. The CDR3 DNA reads as TGTGCCAGCAGCCCAGACAGGGGTCAGCCCCAGCATTTT.